The 21 T cell receptor beta chains in this list originate from one sample, sequenced in a study of T cell responses to AZD1222 COVID-19 vaccine. TCRdb's copy holds only in-frame clones and misses some; the assay was immunoSEQ multiplex PCR. The sample consists of 170,000 or so clones, 90% of them appearing once. Sequences were derived from peripheral blood, sampled on day 0 of AZD1222 vaccination. All receptors come from an adult in good health.

The chain combines TRBV7-9 with TRBJ1-1, with a possible D match to TRBD1 (5 bases). This CDR3 contains 14 residues. From germline, CDR1 is SEHNR and CDR2 FQNEAQ (reference sequence). Trimming pared 4 bases from V and 8 bases from J, leaving 17 bases between. CDR3 coding DNA: TGTGCCAGCAGCTCCCCGGGGGGGGGAACGGAAGCTTTCTTT. Amino acid sequence: CASSSPGGGTEAFF.

The chain has TRBV6-5 and TRBJ1-1; the D gene is possibly TRBD1 (6 bases). The CDR3 totals 11 residues. V lost 6 bases and J 8 bases, leaving 10 bases between the germline ends. From germline, CDR1 is MNHEY and CDR2 SVGAGI. The CDR3 here is CASSSGTEAFF. CDR3 sequence (DNA): TGTGCCAGCAGCTCTGGGACAGAAGCTTTCTTT.

This clone occurred once. V usage is TRBV6-2 or TRBV6-3 and J usage is TRBJ2-7; D not resolved. This CDR3 spans 11 amino acids. V gave up 5 bases and J gave up 3 bases, with 5 bases separating them. In germline, CDR1 is MNHEY, CDR2 SVGEGT. CDR3 protein: CASSASYEQYF. The CDR3 DNA follows: TGTGCCAGCAGTGCAAGCTACGAGCAGTACTTC.

The V gene is TRBV13, the J gene TRBJ1-2, with D perhaps matching TRBD1 (6 bases). The CDR3 consists of 17 residues. The V gene's germline CDR1 is PRHDT and CDR2 FYEKMQ (reference sequence). Trimming took 5 bases from V and 3 from J, leaving 22 bases between them. Here the CDR3 DNA reads TGTGCCAGCAGCCCAAACCTACAGGGTTTTGGTGACTATGGCTACACCTTC. Translated, it gives CASSPNLQGFGDYGYTF.

The CDR3 DNA reads as TGTGCCAGCACCCTCTGGCCATCACCCCTCCACTTT. Translated, it gives CASTLWPSPLHF. The J gene is TRBJ1-6, the V gene TRBV2; D is ambiguous. The CDR3 is 12 amino acids. Per the germline V gene, CDR1 is SNHLY and CDR2 is FYNNEI. V was shortened by 7 bases and J by 10 bases, with 11 bases between the two germline ends.

There are a few counts of this clone. The chain has TRBV18 and TRBJ1-2, with D uncertain. Trimming shortened V by 0 bases and J by 1 base, and 3 bases separated the two germline ends. Germline V gene sequence: CDR1 KGHSH, CDR2 LQKENI. The CDR3 runs to 13 residues. Here the CDR3 DNA reads TGTGCCAGCTCACCACCGGTTAACTATGGCTACACCTTC. The encoded protein is CASSPPVNYGYTF.

J is TRBJ2-5 and V is TRBV7-2; 7 bases are a match to TRBD2. Germline V gene data show CDR1 as SGHTA and CDR2 as FQGNSA. The CDR3 has 14 residues. V gave up 4 bases and J gave up 2 bases; unmatched junction bases: 4. The DNA for the CDR3 is TGTGCCAGCAGCTATCAAGCGGGGCAAGAGACCCAGTACTTC. This encodes CASSYQAGQETQYF.

The chain employs TRBV3-1 (or the pseudogene TRBV3-2) and TRBJ2-7; no firm D call. The V and J ends lost 2 bases and 6 bases respectively, with 8 bases between them. The CDR3 spans 12 residues. CDR1 is LGHDT and CDR2 is YNNKEL in the germline V gene (reference sequence). The CDR3 protein is CASSQFPGEQYF. Here the CDR3 DNA reads TGTGCCAGCAGCCAATTCCCGGGCGAGCAGTACTTC.

The V gene is TRBV9, the J gene TRBJ1-2, with TRBD1 identical over 8 bases. The ends lost 3 bases at V and 4 bases at J; junction bases unmatched: 11. Germline V gene data show CDR1 as SGDLS and CDR2 as YYNGEE. There are 16 residues in the CDR3. DNA for the CDR3: TGTGCCAGCAGCGAGGCCAGGACAGGGAGAATCTATGGCTACACCTTC. Translation: CASSEARTGRIYGYTF.

The chain combines TRBV11-1 with TRBJ2-7; the match to TRBD1 covers 7 bases. The CDR3 is 13 residues long. J gave up 6 bases and V 5 bases, and 7 bases lay outside the gene matches. The germline V gene has CDR1 SGHAT and CDR2 FQDESV (reference sequence). This CDR3 is CASSPDRVSEQYF. CDR3 nucleotide sequence: TGTGCCAGCAGCCCCGACAGGGTCTCCGAGCAGTACTTC.

The rearrangement uses TRBV5-4 and TRBJ1-2, with 11 bases that match TRBD1. This CDR3 region has 15 residues. Germline V gene lookup returns CDR1 SGHNT and CDR2 YYREEE (reference sequence). The ends lost 4 bases at V and 1 base at J; junction bases unmatched: 3. The CDR3 nucleotides are TGTGCCAGCAGCCCGGGACAGGGGGTTAACTATGGCTACACCTTC. Translating gives CASSPGQGVNYGYTF.

This clone appeared a few times. This chain links TRBV5-1 with TRBJ2-7, with 8 nucleotides matching TRBD1. The CDR3 has 15 amino acids. Germline V gene data show CDR1 as SGHRS and CDR2 as YFSETQ. V dropped 3 bases and J dropped 5; count of bases not matched to a gene: 10. The CDR3 loop is CASSYRPGQEDEQYF. CDR3 coding DNA: TGCGCCAGCAGCTACCGACCGGGACAGGAGGACGAGCAGTACTTC.

The V call is TRBV30, the J call TRBJ1-2; D is possibly TRBD1 (6 bases). Trimming left V 4 bases short and J 0 bases short, with 12 bases between. This CDR3 has 14 residues. CDR1 GTSNPN and CDR2 SVGIG come from the germline V gene (reference sequence). CDR3 protein: CAWIWDTSNYGYTF. The CDR3 nucleotides read TGTGCCTGGATTTGGGACACCTCTAACTATGGCTACACCTTC.

The J gene is TRBJ2-7, the V gene TRBV4-3; 7 positions agree with TRBD1. CDR3 length equals 15 residues. The V gene's germline CDR1 is LGHNA and CDR2 YSLEER. Trimming at V came to 0 bases and at J to 2 bases, leaving 4 bases not matched to a gene. This CDR3 reads CASSQEQGPTYEQYF. CDR3 bases: TGCGCCAGCAGCCAAGAACAGGGGCCAACCTACGAGCAGTACTTC.

This clone came up a few times. The rearrangement uses TRBV4-1 and TRBJ1-3; TRBD1 aligns across 7 bases. The CDR3 spans 16 residues. Germline CDR1 reads MGHRA; CDR2 reads YSYEKL. V shed 3 bases, J shed 3 bases, and the junction held 8 bases outside the gene matches. CDR3 DNA: TGCGCCAGCAGCCAGTCACCCGGGACAGTTGGAAACACCATATATTTT. It is translated as CASSQSPGTVGNTIYF.

The rearrangement joins TRBV19 to TRBJ1-5, with D unresolved. Between the trimmed V and J ends, which lost 10 bases and 2 bases, there was a span of 12 bases. This CDR3 region has 13 residues. The V gene's germline CDR1 is LNHDA and CDR2 SQIVND (reference sequence). The CDR3 DNA is TGTGCCACCCTCCCCGGCGGCAATCAGCCCCAGCATTTT. This codes for CATLPGGNQPQHF. The variable domain in full, completed from reference TRBV19 and TRBJ1-5, reads DGGITQSPKYLFRKEGQNVTLSCEQNLNHDAMYWYRQDPGQGLRLIYYSQIVNDFQKGDIAEGYSVSREKKESFPLTVTSAQKNPTAFYLCATLPGGNQPQHFGDGTRLSIL.

This clone was detected a few times. The chain employs TRBV4-3 and TRBJ2-7, with 7 bases matching TRBD1. CDR1 and CDR2 (germline): LGHNA, YSLEER. The CDR3 sequence is 15 residues long. J lost 2 bases, V lost 3 bases, and 7 bases had no gene match. CDR3 coding DNA: TGCGCCAGCAGCCACGGAAGGACAGGTGCCTACGAGCAGTACTTC. Translation gives CASSHGRTGAYEQYF.

The chain is built from TRBV5-6 and TRBJ2-1; D ambiguous. Trimming took off 0 bases at V and 7 bases at J, with 8 bases between the two ends. This CDR3 contains 13 residues. Germline V gene lookup returns CDR1 SGHDT and CDR2 YYEEEE. The DNA of the CDR3 is TGTGCCAGCAGCTTGGACCCGGAGAATGAGCAGTTCTTC. Encoded protein: CASSLDPENEQFF.

The chain is built from TRBV5-8 and TRBJ2-5, with D unclear. The CDR3 totals 13 residues. The germline gives CDR1 SGHTS, CDR2 YDEGEE. V gave up 0 bases and J gave up 7 bases, with 10 bases separating them. The CDR3 DNA is TGTGCCAGCAGCTTGGGGGCACAAAGGACCCAGTACTTC. Translation gives CASSLGAQRTQYF.

The rearrangement joins TRBV9 to TRBJ1-2, with 10 bases identical to TRBD1. Trimming removed 3 bases from V and 6 bases from J; junction bases left unmatched: 2. CDR3 length: 13 residues. From germline, CDR1 is SGDLS and CDR2 YYNGEE. CDR3 sequence reads: CASSAGTGDGYTF. The CDR3 DNA follows: TGTGCCAGCAGCGCTGGGACAGGGGATGGCTACACCTTC.

The chain is built from TRBV7-3 and TRBJ2-1, with 10 positions matching TRBD2. CDR3 length: 13 amino acids. With 2 bases clipped from V and 12 bases from J, the junction kept 4 bases outside the gene matches. CDR1 is SGHTA, CDR2 FQGTGA, per germline. The CDR3: CASSLLAGVGQFF. DNA for the CDR3: TGTGCCAGCAGCTTACTAGCGGGGGTCGGGCAGTTCTTC.